These T cell receptor beta chains were read from a single sample in a study of cytomegalovirus exposure and HLA in healthy donors. Method: immunoSEQ multiplex PCR; TCRdb's copy keeps in-frame clones and lacks some. In the table there are 98,000 or so clones, roughly a tenth of which are singletons. The sample taken for sequencing was PBMCs. These receptor sequences come from a man aged 35-49 years in good health and CMV-seropositive. CDR3s leave out the opening cysteine and the closing phenylalanine or tryptophan.

v_call,cdr3_aa
TRBV30,AWRGTSGSETQY
TRBV6-1,ASSLGRGARETQY
TRBV5-4,ASSMTGADGELF
TRBV5-1,ASSFIAGGLSPYEQY
TRBV28,ASSLSPSYEQY
TRBV5-6,ASSHLSGSRTGNTEAF
TRBV29-1,SVEDEDRLNYGYT
TRBV5-6,ASSFAVAGDTQY
TRBV5-1,ASSRDRESEQY
TRBV6-5,ASSTTGGGGYT
TRBV2,ASRAVAKNIQY
TRBV4-1,ASSQENRDEKLF
TRBV7-9,ASSLMTSSGNTIY
TRBV5-1,ASSSGTGRLDTEAF
TRBV10-3,AISERSGQGPYEQY
TRBV6-4,ASSADYEQY
TRBV11-1,ASSSTGDPNGYT
TRBV2,ASSRRNTGELF
TRBV28,ASSLAGVSDTQY